This T cell receptor beta chain was recorded in a study of T cells in Graves' hyperthyroidism and ophthalmopathy. Fresh 10 ml peripheral blood yielded PBMCs. In the case of this clonotype: The junction and the germline gene differ at one end; a read error may be behind it.

This CDR3 region has 16 residues. Germline CDR1 reads MNHEY; CDR2 reads SVGEGT. The CDR3 regions of TCR beta were amplified from RNA transcripts. TCR CDR3 regions were first amplified by RT-PCR with HTBI primers. TCRdb called the multiplex PCR reads again in MiXCR, with one record for every CDR3 protein. Of hundreds of thousands of distinct CDR3 sequences in the sample, approximately 40% were seen once. The receptor's source is a man younger than 35 with Graves' hyperthyroidism. The V gene is TRBV6-2 or TRBV6-3, the J gene TRBJ1-4; tentative D call: TRBD1 (6 bases). The sample comprised blood. CDR3 in amino acids: CAISYSLQGGNEKLFF. The CDR3 nucleotides read TGTGCCATCAGTTACTCGTTACAGGGCGGTAATGAAAAACTGTTTTTT.